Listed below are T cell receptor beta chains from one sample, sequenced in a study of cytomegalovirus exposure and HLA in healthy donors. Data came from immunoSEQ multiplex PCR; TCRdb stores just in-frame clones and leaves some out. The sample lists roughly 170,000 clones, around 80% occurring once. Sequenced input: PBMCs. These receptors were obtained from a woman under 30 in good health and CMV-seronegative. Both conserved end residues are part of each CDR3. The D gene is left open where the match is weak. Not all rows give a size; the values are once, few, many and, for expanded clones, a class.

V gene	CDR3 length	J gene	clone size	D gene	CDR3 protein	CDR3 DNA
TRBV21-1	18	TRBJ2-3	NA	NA	CASSKSQVDREKPDTQYF	TGTGCCAGCAGCAAATCCCAAGTAGACAGGGAGAAGCCAGATACGCAGTATTTT
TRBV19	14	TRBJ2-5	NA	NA	CASSILGAQETQYF	TGTGCCAGTAGTATATTGGGGGCCCAAGAGACCCAGTACTTC
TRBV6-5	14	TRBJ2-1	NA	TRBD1	CASSRQGVGHEQFF	TGTGCCAGCAGCCGACAGGGGGTAGGACATGAGCAGTTCTTC
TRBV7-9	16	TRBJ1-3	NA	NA	CASSVTGTLYGNTIYF	TGTGCCAGCAGCGTCACAGGGACGCTTTATGGAAACACCATATATTTT
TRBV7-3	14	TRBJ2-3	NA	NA	CASSLMGPADTQYF	TGTGCCAGCAGCTTAATGGGCCCGGCAGATACGCAGTATTTT
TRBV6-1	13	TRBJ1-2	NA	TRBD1	CASRGTGFNGYTF	TGTGCCAGCAGGGGGACAGGGTTTAATGGCTACACCTTC
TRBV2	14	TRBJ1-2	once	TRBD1	CASSVGQNHYGYTF	TGTGCCAGCAGTGTGGGACAGAACCACTATGGCTACACCTTC
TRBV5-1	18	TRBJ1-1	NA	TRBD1	CASSLAVGTGDWGTEAFF	TGCGCCAGCAGTCTCGCCGTTGGGACAGGGGACTGGGGCACTGAAGCTTTCTTT
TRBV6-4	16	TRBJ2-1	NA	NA	CASSEFSAATYNEQFF	TGTGCCAGCAGTGAGTTTAGTGCGGCTACCTACAATGAGCAGTTCTTC
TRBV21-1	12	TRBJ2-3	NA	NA	CAGPAGPDTQYF	TGTGCCGGGCCGGCGGGCCCAGATACGCAGTATTTT
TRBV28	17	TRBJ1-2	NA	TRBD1	CASSLNRGEKPNYGYTF	TGTGCCAGCAGTTTGAACAGGGGAGAAAAGCCTAACTATGGCTACACCTTC
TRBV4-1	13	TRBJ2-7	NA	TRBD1	CASSQVQGNEQYF	TGCGCCAGCAGCCAAGTACAGGGGAACGAGCAGTACTTC
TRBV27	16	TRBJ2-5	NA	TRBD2	CASSLLGAGGPETQYF	TGTGCCAGCAGTTTATTAGGGGCGGGAGGGCCGGAGACCCAGTACTTC
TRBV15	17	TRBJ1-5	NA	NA	CATSRSQGREIDQPQHF	TGTGCCACCAGCAGATCCCAGGGCCGAGAGATTGATCAGCCCCAGCATTTT
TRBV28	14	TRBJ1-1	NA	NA	CASRDTPVRVEAFF	TGTGCCAGCAGAGATACCCCTGTGAGGGTTGAAGCTTTCTTT
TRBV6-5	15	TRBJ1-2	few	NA	CASSYATRGNRGYTF	TGTGCCAGCAGTTACGCCACAAGGGGTAACCGTGGCTACACCTTC
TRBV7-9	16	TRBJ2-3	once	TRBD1	CASSSPDRGSTDTQYF	TGTGCCAGCAGCTCACCGGACAGGGGTAGCACAGATACGCAGTATTTT
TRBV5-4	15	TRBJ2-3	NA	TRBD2	CASSRGTSKADTQYF	TGTGCCAGCAGCCGGGGGACTAGCAAGGCAGATACGCAGTATTTT
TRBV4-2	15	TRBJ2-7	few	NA	CASSQGVGSAHEQYF	TGTGCCAGCAGCCAAGGAGTGGGCAGTGCCCACGAGCAGTACTTC
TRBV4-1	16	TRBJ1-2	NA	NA	CASGIPGAGPNYGYTF	TGCGCCAGCGGCATCCCAGGGGCAGGGCCTAATTATGGCTACACCTTC
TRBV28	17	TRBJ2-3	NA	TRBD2	CASSSPGTRSVWDTQYF	TGTGCCAGCAGTTCCCCCGGGACTAGAAGTGTGTGGGATACGCAGTATTTT
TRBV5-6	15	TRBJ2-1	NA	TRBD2	CASTQYTSGSDEQFF	TGTGCCAGCACCCAATATACTAGCGGGAGTGATGAGCAGTTCTTC
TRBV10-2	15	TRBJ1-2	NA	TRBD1	CASSEGGQGTYGYTF	TGCGCCAGCAGTGAGGGGGGACAGGGAACCTATGGCTACACCTTC
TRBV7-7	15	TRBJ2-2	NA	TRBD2	CASSLGLATTGELFF	TGTGCTAGCAGCTTGGGACTAGCCACCACCGGGGAGCTGTTTTTT
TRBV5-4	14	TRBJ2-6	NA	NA	CASSSVAGANVLTF	TGTGCCAGCAGCTCTGTAGCGGGGGCCAACGTCCTGACTTTC
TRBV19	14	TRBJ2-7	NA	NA	CASSIVIGVYEQYF	TGTGCCAGTAGTATAGTTATTGGAGTTTACGAGCAGTACTTC
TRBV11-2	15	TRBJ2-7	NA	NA	CASRQSEAGFSEQYF	TGTGCCAGCAGACAATCCGAGGCCGGCTTCTCCGAGCAGTACTTC
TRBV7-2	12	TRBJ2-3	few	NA	CASSRRTDTQYF	TGTGCCAGCAGCCGCCGGACAGATACGCAGTATTTT
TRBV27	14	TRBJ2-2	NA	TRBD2	CASFGRDVHRGAVF	TGTGCCAGTTTCGGGAGGGATGTACACCGGGGAGCTGTTTTT
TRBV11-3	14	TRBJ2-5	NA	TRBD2	CASSSIGGKETQYF	TGTGCCAGCAGCTCGATCGGGGGGAAGGAGACCCAGTACTTC
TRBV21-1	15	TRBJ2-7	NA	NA	CASSKFQRQSYEQYF	TGTGCCAGCAGCAAATTCCAGCGACAGTCCTACGAGCAGTACTTC
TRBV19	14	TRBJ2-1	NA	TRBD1	CASSRGTGYNEQFF	TGTGCCAGTAGTAGGGGGACAGGGTACAATGAGCAGTTCTTC
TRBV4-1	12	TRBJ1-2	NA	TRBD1	CASSRRTGGYTF	TGCGCCAGCAGCCGACGGACAGGGGGCTACACCTTC
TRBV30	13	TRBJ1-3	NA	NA	CAWTGSSGNTIYF	TGTGCCTGGACAGGGTCCTCTGGAAACACCATATATTTT
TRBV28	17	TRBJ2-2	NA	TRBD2	CASRPSGSPTNTGELFF	TGTGCCAGCAGGCCTAGCGGGAGCCCAACGAACACCGGGGAGCTGTTTTTT
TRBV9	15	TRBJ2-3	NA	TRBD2	CASSVISGTADTQYF	TGTGCCAGCAGCGTAATCAGCGGGACTGCAGATACGCAGTATTTT
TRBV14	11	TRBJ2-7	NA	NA	CASSQLYEQYF	TGTGCCAGCAGCCAATTATACGAGCAGTACTTC
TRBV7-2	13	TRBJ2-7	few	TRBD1	CASSGTGRNEQYF	TGTGCCAGCAGCGGGACAGGGCGCAACGAGCAGTACTTC
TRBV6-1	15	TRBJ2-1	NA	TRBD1	CASSGGQGAVDEQFF	TGTGCCAGCAGTGGGGGACAGGGGGCTGTCGATGAGCAGTTCTTC
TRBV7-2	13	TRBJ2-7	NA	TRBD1	CASSRKTGDEQYF	TGTGCCAGCAGCCGAAAGACAGGGGATGAGCAGTACTTC
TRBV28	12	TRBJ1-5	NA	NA	CASSFRGQPQHF	TGTGCCAGCAGTTTCAGGGGACAGCCCCAGCATTTT
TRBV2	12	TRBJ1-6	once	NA	CAAGGVNSPLHF	TGTGCCGCGGGAGGGGTTAATTCACCCCTCCACTTT
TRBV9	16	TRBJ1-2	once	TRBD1	CASSATRQGPNYGYTF	TGTGCCAGCAGCGCCACTCGACAGGGACCGAACTATGGCTACACCTTC
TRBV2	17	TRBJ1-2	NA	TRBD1	CASSEGTDRARRYGYTF	TGTGCCAGCAGTGAAGGGACGGACAGGGCCCGGCGCTATGGCTACACCTTC
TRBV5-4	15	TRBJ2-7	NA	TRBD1	CASSVGQGEENEQYF	TGTGCCAGCAGCGTTGGACAGGGGGAAGAGAACGAGCAGTACTTC
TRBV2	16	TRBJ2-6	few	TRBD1	CASSGTGGKRANVLTF	TGTGCCAGCAGCGGGACAGGGGGCAAAAGGGCCAACGTCCTGACTTTC
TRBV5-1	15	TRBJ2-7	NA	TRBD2	CASSWLEGGSYEQYF	TGCGCCAGCAGCTGGCTGGAGGGCGGGAGCTACGAGCAGTACTTC
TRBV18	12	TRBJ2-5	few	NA	CASSSEAETQYF	TGTGCCAGCTCATCAGAGGCCGAGACCCAGTACTTC
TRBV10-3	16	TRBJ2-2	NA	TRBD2	CAISAGTSGSSGELFF	TGTGCCATCAGTGCCGGGACTAGCGGGAGTTCCGGGGAGCTGTTTTTT